This T cell receptor beta chain was sequenced in a study of blood T cells in healthy people across ages (dated by TCRdb to 2014 to 2015). For context, the study as a whole: In model experiments, template switching captured about one uniquely barcoded TCR beta cDNA molecule for every two T cells. Age-related changes in TCR beta repertoire diversity were measured in the study by deep sequencing normalized with unique cDNA molecular identifiers. The donors were split into four age groups: young (average 16 years), middle-aged (39), aged (roughly 60) and long-lived (under 90). To avoid experimental bias, donors of different ages were randomly spread across the sequencing lanes. Using the same blood draw, the study looked at two additional independent replicas of 1 million unique cDNA reads for two donors, one aged 18 to 30 and the other aged 80 or older.

Systemically healthy Caucasian individuals from Russia, 39 in total and aged about 6 to 100 years, were included as donors. Approximately 9.3 milliliters of peripheral blood were collected from each donor into EDTA-treated Vacutainer tubes. Ficoll-Paque density-gradient centrifugation was used to isolate PBMCs, with at least 7 million per sample. Total RNA, at least 5.5 micrograms per sample, was extracted from PBMCs with Trizol reagent. For every donor, flow cytometry on a PBMC aliquot measured the percentage of naive CD45RAhigh/CD27high T cells. The study at large found these results: Observed TCR beta diversity correlated strongly with the percentage of naive T cells measured by flow cytometry. Compared with the aged group, the long-lived group had more naive CD4+ T cells, fewer expanded clones and increased TCR diversity, suggesting age selection. Estimates of total diversity based on one million sequenced T cells were considered lower bounds and underestimates. Donor CMV infection status was unknown, potentially confounding age-related changes in expanded clonotypes. As age increased, observed TCR beta diversity per million T cells dropped in a roughly linear way, and a significant reduction was already evident by age 40. Conclusive comparison of naive and antigen-experienced compartments was prevented by the profiling of bulk unsorted PBMCs.

Receptor libraries were prepared by 5' RACE. The sample was run on an Illumina HiSeq 2500. A second about 6 to 11 cycle PCR used a sample-barcoded 5' primer and a J-beta primer mix. A template-switch 5' adaptor carrying 12 random nucleotides introduced a unique molecular identifier onto each TCR beta cDNA molecule. Each sample yielded at least 3 million CDR3-containing paired-end reads. All of the RNA was converted into first-strand cDNA using the Mint cDNA synthesis kit, with a TRBC-specific oligonucleotide serving as the primer. Following uracil-DNA glycosylase treatment, a first 18-cycle PCR with universal primers M1SS and BC2_uni_R was performed on all cDNA. The authors' pipeline ran thus. Normalization of each sample was performed by random selection of 1 million high-quality reads, each carrying a distinct molecular identifier. Reads with shared molecular identifiers were discarded instead of being binned into consensus sequences. CDR3 identification, clonotype clustering and error correction used MiTCR with a Q25 quality threshold and the strictest error-elimination algorithm. A nonparametric unseen species model using Euler transformation provided a lower-bound estimate of total TCR beta diversity. TCRdb reprocessed the public reads (quality trimming at Q25 with fastp, clone calling with MiXCR) and kept in-frame beta chains. Identical CDR3 protein sequences are pooled into one entry, listed with their most common genes and DNA. The V and J calls were determined by TCRdb, not by the authors. This sample comprises fewer than 2,000,000 distinct CDR3 sequences, about 31% of them detected only once. Roughly 12% of the sample comes from the top ten.

Spanning cysteine to phenylalanine, the CDR3 consists of 13 amino acids. Just CDR3 DNA is preserved here, 39 bases in frame from base 1. V lost 4 bases and J lost 3 bases; the stretch between them is 10 bases long. For CDR1 and CDR2, the germline V gene (reference sequence) lists SGHNT and YYREEE. This clonotype was counted many times. The clone's antigen remains unknown. Within one base of it there is no much larger clone, and no base qualities were kept. The sequencing sample was made of blood. Rearrangement joined TRBV5-4 to TRBJ2-5; TRBD1 is possibly the D segment (6 matching bases). This receptor was taken from a woman aged 30 to 39 in good health. The CDR3 in this case is CASSGDIEETQYF. The sequenced DNA is TGTGCCAGCAGCGGGGACATCGAAGAGACCCAGTACTTC.